These 9 T cell receptor beta chains were all obtained from the same sample, sequenced in a study of blood T cell repertoires in COVID-19. Some clones are missing from TCRdb's copy, which holds only in-frame ones; the method was immunoSEQ multiplex PCR. The sample contains hundreds of thousands of clones, about nine tenths of which appear only once. Sequenced sample: PBMCs or T cells enriched from blood (not recorded which). These receptors were taken from a woman aged 30 to 39 with acute COVID-19.

The gene calls are TRBV29-1 and TRBJ2-7; 11 bases fit TRBD2. V shed 7 bases, J shed 3 bases, and the junction held 14 bases outside the gene matches. This CDR3 contains 16 residues. Germline CDR1 reads SQVTM; CDR2 reads ANQGSEA. The CDR3 region is CSAAGTSGKAVYEQYF. DNA for the CDR3: TGCAGCGCGGCCGGGACTAGCGGAAAGGCGGTCTACGAGCAGTACTTC.

The rearrangement joins TRBV6-1 to TRBJ1-1, with D uncertain. Germline V gives CDR1 MNHNS, CDR2 SASEGT. The CDR3 is made up of 14 amino acids. Trimming removed 2 bases from V and 7 bases from J, with 14 bases in between. CDR3 DNA: TGTGCCAGCAGTGAACGCGGCAGTGGCAGTGAAGCTTTCTTT. It codes for CASSERGSGSEAFF.

The chain recombines TRBV6-6 with TRBJ2-3, with 8 positions matching TRBD1. Germline lookup yields CDR1 MNHNY and CDR2 SVGAGI (reference sequence). Trimming removed 6 bases from V and 2 bases from J; junction bases left unmatched: 4. The CDR3 contains 14 residues. The CDR3 loop is CASSMGQATDTQYF. For the CDR3, the DNA is TGTGCCAGCAGCATGGGACAGGCCACAGATACGCAGTATTTT.

This clone is a singleton in its sample. V usage is TRBV5-4 and J usage is TRBJ2-5; TRBD2 aligns across 9 bases. The V segment lost 3 bases and the J segment 5 bases; nucleotides outside the gene matches: 8. Germline assignment: CDR1 SGHNT and CDR2 YYREEE (reference sequence). This CDR3 is built from 15 residues. In DNA form, the CDR3 reads TGTGCCAGCAGCTCCCCGGGACTAGCAAGGGAGACCCAGTACTTC. This gives the protein CASSSPGLARETQYF.

This clone was recorded only once. The J gene is TRBJ1-5, the V gene TRBV3-1 (or the pseudogene TRBV3-2); tentatively, D is TRBD1 (5 bases). Trimming shortened V by 0 bases and J by 4 bases, and 10 bases separated the two germline ends. The CDR3 has 15 amino acids. Germline V gene sequence: CDR1 LGHDT, CDR2 YNNKEL (reference sequence). CDR3 in amino acids: CASSQDSRVNQPQHF. In DNA form, the CDR3 reads TGTGCCAGCAGCCAAGATAGCAGGGTGAATCAGCCCCAGCATTTT.

Concerning this clone: An end of the junction does not agree with germline; a read error may underlie this. The rearrangement uses TRBV7-9 and TRBJ2-1; 8 nucleotides line up with TRBD2. Germline loops: CDR1 SEHNR, CDR2 FQNEAQ (reference sequence). This CDR3 has 13 residues. The CDR3 DNA follows: TGTGCCAGCAGCACCTCAATGAGGACTAGCCCCCTCTTC. Protein sequence: CASSTSMRTSPLF.

The chain has TRBV19 and TRBJ1-5; 10 bases are shared with TRBD1. CDR3 length: 19 residues. Per germline, CDR1 LNHDA and CDR2 SQIVND (reference sequence). The junction had 14 bases not matched to a gene; V was cut back by 3 bases and J by 3 bases. CDR3 in DNA: TGTGCCAGTAGTATCCCGATTAGAGCGGGGACAGGGGTCAATCAGCCCCAGCATTTT. Translation gives CASSIPIRAGTGVNQPQHF.

This rearrangement joins TRBV6-5 to TRBJ1-2; TRBD1 agrees at 10 bases. The CDR3 is 14 residues long. Losses at the gene ends were 6 bases for V and 7 bases for J; bases not matched to a gene: 8. Germline V gene data show CDR1 as MNHEY and CDR2 as SVGAGI. The CDR3 sequence is CASRPDRGLSGYTF. As DNA, the CDR3 is TGTGCCAGCAGACCTGACAGGGGGCTATCTGGCTACACCTTC.

The J gene is TRBJ2-1, the V gene TRBV7-9, with 7 bases identical to TRBD2. The germline gives CDR1 SEHNR, CDR2 FQNEAQ (reference sequence). V was clipped by 1 base and J by 0 bases; unmatched bases: 6. CDR3 size: 17 residues. The CDR3 is CASSLEWGGGSYNEQFF. The CDR3 DNA sequence: TGTGCCAGCAGCTTAGAATGGGGCGGGGGCTCCTACAATGAGCAGTTCTTC.